This T cell receptor beta chain appears in the sequencing data of a study of prognosis after radiotherapy for stage I lung cancer. Study as a whole: Tumor types were squamous cell carcinoma in about seven patients, adenocarcinoma in twelve.

With two time points in the design, about 6 milliliters of peripheral blood were drawn at each one. In its sample, this clonotype was seen many times. Genomic DNA provided the template from which TCR beta CDR3 was amplified by two-round multiplex PCR. During first-round PCR, primers specific to each TRBV and TRBJ gene were used. Universal primers were used in the second round of PCR. In TCRdb, the multiplex PCR reads were re-called with MiXCR into one record per CDR3 protein. The top ten clones hold 27% of a sample with around 20,000 distinct CDR3 sequences, 50% to 60% of them seen once. The CDR3 covers 17 residues. Germline CDR1 and CDR2: KGHSH and LQKENI. V was pared by 5 bases and J by 0 bases, with 14 bases between.

The sample here was PBMCs, taken before or after stereotactic body radiation therapy (not recorded which). The rearrangement uses TRBV18 and TRBJ2-6, with TRBD2 as a possible D gene (6 bases). The sequence was obtained from a donor over 45 with non-small cell lung cancer. The CDR3 protein is CASSGQGGSSGANVLTF. CDR3 sequence (DNA): TGTGCCAGCTCAGGCCAGGGAGGCAGCTCTGGGGCCAACGTCCTGACTTTC.